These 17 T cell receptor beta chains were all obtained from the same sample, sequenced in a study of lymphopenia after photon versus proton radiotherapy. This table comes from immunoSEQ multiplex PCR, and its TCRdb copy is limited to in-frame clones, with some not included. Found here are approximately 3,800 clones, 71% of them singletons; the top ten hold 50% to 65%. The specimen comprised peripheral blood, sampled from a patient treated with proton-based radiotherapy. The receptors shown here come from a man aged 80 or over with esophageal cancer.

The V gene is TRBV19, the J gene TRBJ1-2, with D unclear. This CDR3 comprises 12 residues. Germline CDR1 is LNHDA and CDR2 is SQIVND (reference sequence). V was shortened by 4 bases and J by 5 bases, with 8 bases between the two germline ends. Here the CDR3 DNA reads TGTGCCAGTAGTAAACCCAATTATGGCTACACCTTC. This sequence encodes CASSKPNYGYTF.

CDR3 DNA: TGTGCCAGCAGCCCAAACAGGAGGGGACCCTACGAGCAGTACTTC. It specifies CASSPNRRGPYEQYF. This rearrangement joins TRBV7-9 to TRBJ2-7, with a possible D match to TRBD2 (6 bases). V lost 5 bases, J lost 2 bases, and 16 bases lay in between. The CDR3 spans 15 residues. Per germline, CDR1 SEHNR and CDR2 FQNEAQ (reference sequence).

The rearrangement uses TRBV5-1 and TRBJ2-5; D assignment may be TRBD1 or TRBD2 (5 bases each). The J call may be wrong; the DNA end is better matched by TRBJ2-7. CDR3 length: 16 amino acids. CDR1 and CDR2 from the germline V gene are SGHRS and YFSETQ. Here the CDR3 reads CASSADPGTGQSEQYF. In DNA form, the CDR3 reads TGCGCCAGCAGCGCCGATCCTGGGACCGGACAATCCGAGCAGTACTTC.

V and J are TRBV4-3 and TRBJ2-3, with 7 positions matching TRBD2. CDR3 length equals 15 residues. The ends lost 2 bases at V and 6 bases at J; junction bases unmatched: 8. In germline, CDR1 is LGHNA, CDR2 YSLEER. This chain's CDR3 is CASSQLADTSDTQYF. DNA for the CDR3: TGCGCCAGCAGCCAACTAGCGGATACTTCTGATACGCAGTATTTT.

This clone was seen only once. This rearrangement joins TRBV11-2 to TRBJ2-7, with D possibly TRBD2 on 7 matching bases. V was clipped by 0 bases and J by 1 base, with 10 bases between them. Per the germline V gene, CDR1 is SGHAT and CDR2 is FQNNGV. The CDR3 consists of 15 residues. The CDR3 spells CASSLEAGASYEQYF. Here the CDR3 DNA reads TGTGCCAGCAGCTTAGAGGCGGGGGCTTCCTACGAGCAGTACTTC.

This CDR3 reads CASSLNSDRHNQPQHF. In DNA form, the CDR3 reads TGTGCCAGCAGTTTAAATTCGGACAGACACAATCAGCCCCAGCATTTT. This chain links TRBV27 with TRBJ1-5; a weak D match, TRBD1 (6 bases). V dropped 2 bases and J dropped 3 bases, with 14 bases sitting between them. CDR1 is MNHEY, CDR2 SMNVEV, per germline (reference sequence). The CDR3 runs to 16 residues.

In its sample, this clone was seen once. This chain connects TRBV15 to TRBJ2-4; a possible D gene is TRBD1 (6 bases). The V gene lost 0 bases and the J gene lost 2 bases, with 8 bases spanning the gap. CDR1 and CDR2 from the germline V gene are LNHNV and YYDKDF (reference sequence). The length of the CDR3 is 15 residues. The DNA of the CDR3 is TGTGCCACCAGCAGAGAACAGGGCACCAAAAACATTCAGTACTTC. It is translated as CATSREQGTKNIQYF.

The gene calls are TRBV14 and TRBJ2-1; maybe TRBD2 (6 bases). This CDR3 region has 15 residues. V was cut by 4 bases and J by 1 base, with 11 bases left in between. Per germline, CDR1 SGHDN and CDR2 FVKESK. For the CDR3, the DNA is TGTGCCAGCAGCCTCTTCGGGAGTTCCTACAATGAGCAGTTCTTC. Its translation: CASSLFGSSYNEQFF.

CDR3 coding DNA: TGTGCCAGCAGCTCGTCCGTGTTCGGGCAGTATTTT. This codes for CASSSSVFGQYF. The chain uses TRBV11-3 and TRBJ2-3; D remains ambiguous. Looked up from germline, CDR1 is SGHNT and CDR2 is YENEEA. The ends were cut back, 4 bases at V and 11 bases at J, with 13 bases in the middle. The CDR3 is 12 residues long.

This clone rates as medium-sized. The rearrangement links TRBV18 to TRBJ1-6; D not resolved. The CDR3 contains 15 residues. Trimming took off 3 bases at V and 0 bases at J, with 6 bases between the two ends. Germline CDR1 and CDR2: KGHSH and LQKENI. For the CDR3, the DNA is TGTGCCAGCTCACCGGGGAGCTCCTATAATTCACCCCTCCACTTT. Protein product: CASSPGSSYNSPLHF.

CDR3 amino acids: CASSQGTSGGARETQYF. The CDR3 DNA reads as TGTGCCAGCAGCCAGGGGACTAGCGGGGGGGCGCGGGAGACCCAGTACTTC. The V gene is TRBV4-2, the J gene TRBJ2-5; 16 positions match TRBD2. Germline assignment: CDR1 LGHNA and CDR2 YNFKEQ. Trimming removed 3 bases from V and 5 bases from J; junction bases left unmatched: 6. The CDR3 is 17 amino acids.

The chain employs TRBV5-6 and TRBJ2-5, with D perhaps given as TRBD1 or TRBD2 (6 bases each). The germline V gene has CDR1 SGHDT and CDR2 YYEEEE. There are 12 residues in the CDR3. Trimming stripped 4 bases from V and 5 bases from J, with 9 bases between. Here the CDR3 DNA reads TGTGCCAGCAGCCGGAGGGGGGAGACCCAGTACTTC. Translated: CASSRRGETQYF.

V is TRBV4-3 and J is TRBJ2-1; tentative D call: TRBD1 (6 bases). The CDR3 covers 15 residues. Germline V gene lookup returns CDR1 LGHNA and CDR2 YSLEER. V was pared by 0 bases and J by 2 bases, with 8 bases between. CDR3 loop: CASSQEGQTYNEQFF. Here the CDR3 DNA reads TGCGCCAGCAGCCAAGAGGGACAAACCTACAATGAGCAGTTCTTC.

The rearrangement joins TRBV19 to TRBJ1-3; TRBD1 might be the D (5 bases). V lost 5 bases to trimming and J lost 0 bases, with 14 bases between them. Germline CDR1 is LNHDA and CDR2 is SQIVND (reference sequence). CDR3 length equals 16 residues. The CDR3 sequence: CASSWRQKNSGNTIYF. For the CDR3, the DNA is TGTGCCAGTAGTTGGAGACAGAAGAACTCTGGAAACACCATATATTTT.

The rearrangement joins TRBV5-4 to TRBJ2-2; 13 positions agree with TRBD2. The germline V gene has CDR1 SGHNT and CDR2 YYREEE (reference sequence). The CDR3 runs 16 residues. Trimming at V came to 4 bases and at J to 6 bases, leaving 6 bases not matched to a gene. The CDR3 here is CASSPGTSGDPGELFF. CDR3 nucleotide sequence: TGTGCCAGCAGCCCGGGGACTAGCGGGGACCCCGGGGAGCTGTTTTTT.

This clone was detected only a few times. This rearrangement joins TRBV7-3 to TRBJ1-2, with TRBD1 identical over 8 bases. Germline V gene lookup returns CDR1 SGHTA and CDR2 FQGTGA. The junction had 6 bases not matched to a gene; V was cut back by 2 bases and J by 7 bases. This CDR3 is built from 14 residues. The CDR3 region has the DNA TGTGCCAGCAGCTTAGTGGACAGGGCGGCTGGCTACACCTTC. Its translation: CASSLVDRAAGYTF.

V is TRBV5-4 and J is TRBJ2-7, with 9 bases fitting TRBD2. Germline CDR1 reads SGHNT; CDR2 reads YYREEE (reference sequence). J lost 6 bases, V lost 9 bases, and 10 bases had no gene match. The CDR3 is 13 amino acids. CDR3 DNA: TGTGCCATTAGGGGTAGCGGGAGTATCGAGCAGTACTTC. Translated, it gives CAIRGSGSIEQYF.